A selection of T cell receptor beta chains follows, all from one sample in a study of tumor-infiltrating lymphocytes in localized non-small cell lung cancer. Only in-frame clones appear in the TCRdb table, and some are missing; sequencing was by immunoSEQ multiplex PCR. The table includes about 14,000 clones, roughly 70% detected once. The sample taken for sequencing was lung tumor tissue. The receptor set was obtained from a human donor with non-small cell lung cancer. Both conserved end residues are part of each CDR3. D genes are given only for firm matches. Clone size is not always given. Where it is, it says once, few, many or a class for expanded clones.

j_gene | d_gene | abundance | v_gene | CDR3nt | CDR3aa
TRBJ2-1 | TRBD2 | . | TRBV5-1 | TGCGCCAGCAGCGCCGGGACTAGCGGAAATTTCTACAATGAGCAGTTCTTC | CASSAGTSGNFYNEQFF
TRBJ1-3 | TRBD1 | few | TRBV18 | TGTGCCAGCTCACCACCTGCGGGACAGGGTTCTGGAAACACCATATATTTT | CASSPPAGQGSGNTIYF
TRBJ2-7 | . | . | TRBV7-9 | TGTGCCAGCAGCCCCTGGGGTGTTTACGAGCAGTACTTC | CASSPWGVYEQYF
TRBJ1-5 | TRBD1 | . | TRBV19 | TGTGCCAGTACCAAGGACAGGCTCCAGGGGGGGAGCAATCAGCCCCAGCATTTT | CASTKDRLQGGSNQPQHF
TRBJ1-3 | . | . | TRBV15 | TGTGCCACCACCCCGGCCCGGAGGAACTCTGGAAACACCATATATTTT | CATTPARRNSGNTIYF
TRBJ2-7 | . | few | TRBV10-3 | TGTGCCATCAGCCCCGGTTCAACCGAGCAGTACTTC | CAISPGSTEQYF
TRBJ1-2 | . | . | TRBV6-5 | TGTGCCAGCAGTTACGTAGGGTTAAAGGGCTACACCTTC | CASSYVGLKGYTF
TRBJ1-2 | . | . | TRBV10-2 | TGCGCCAGCAGGGAGGGGAGGTATGGCTACACCTTC | CASREGRYGYTF
TRBJ2-3 | TRBD2 | . | TRBV30 | TGTGCCTGGGGAATGAGCGGGGTTGATACGCAGTATTTT | CAWGMSGVDTQYF
TRBJ2-7 | . | . | TRBV7-9 | TGTGCCAGCAGGGCGGACTCCTACGAGCAGTACTTC | CASRADSYEQYF
TRBJ2-7 | . | . | TRBV5-1 | TGCGCCAGCAGCTCCGGCGTCTCCTACGAGCAGTACTTC | CASSSGVSYEQYF
TRBJ2-7 | . | once | TRBV4-3 | TGCGCCAGCAGCCAAGATGTCGGCAGGGGAAACGAGCAGTACTTC | CASSQDVGRGNEQYF
TRBJ2-1 | TRBD2 | . | TRBV14 | TGTGCCAGCAGCCCGAGGTGGCTAGCGGGAGGCAATGAGCAGTTCTTC | CASSPRWLAGGNEQFF
TRBJ1-5 | TRBD1 | few | TRBV27 | TGTGCCAGCAGTTCCCGGGACAGGTCTAGCAATCAGCCCCAGCATTTT | CASSSRDRSSNQPQHF
TRBJ2-4 | TRBD1 | . | TRBV7-2 | TGTGCCAGCAGCTTATCGCTGACAGGGGTCAGGTACTTC | CASSLSLTGVRYF
TRBJ2-7 | TRBD2 | . | TRBV27 | TGTGCCAGCAGTTCTATCTTTCTAGCGGGAGATTACGAGCAGTACTTC | CASSSIFLAGDYEQYF